The 32 T cell receptor beta chains in this list originate from one sample, sequenced in a study of T cell repertoires in cytomegalovirus infection. TCRdb independently ran MiXCR on the reads; one entry per CDR3 protein. The repertoire has 650,000 to 850,000 distinct CDR3 sequences, roughly 29% of them found once; the top ten carry roughly 13%. Which antigens these TCRs recognize remains unknown. Sequenced material: cultured CD8+ T cells from PBMCs, taken from culture after CMV antigen stimulation. The receptors come from a human donor in good health (CMV status not recorded). Some clones in this sample may be carry-over from other donors' samples.

The V call is TRBV11-2, the J call TRBJ1-1; D may be TRBD1 (5 bases). CDR1 SGHAT and CDR2 FQNNGV come from the germline V gene. This CDR3 comprises 13 residues. The germline V and J ends were trimmed by 5 bases and 6 bases, with 13 bases remaining between them. The CDR3 is CASSAWGDSEAFF. The CDR3 nucleotides are TGTGCCAGCAGCGCGTGGGGGGACTCTGAAGCTTTCTTT.

V gene TRBV15 combines with J gene TRBJ1-1, with no clear D. Germline lookup yields CDR1 LNHNV and CDR2 YYDKDF (reference sequence). V was cut by 1 base and J by 4 bases, with 13 bases left in between. The CDR3 is 15 residues long. The CDR3 bases are TGTGCCACCAGCAGAGTCGGGGATTTATTCACTGAAGCTTTCTTT. As protein: CATSRVGDLFTEAFF. The full variable domain, its missing parts supplied by reference TRBV15 and TRBJ1-1, is DAMVIQNPRYQVTQFGKPVTLSCSQTLNHNVMYWYQQKSSQAPKLLFHYYDKDFNNEADTPDNFQSRRPNTSFCFLDIRSPGLGDTAMYLCATSRVGDLFTEAFFGQGTRLTVV.

The count of this clonotype is one. The chain links TRBV6-2 or TRBV6-3 to TRBJ1-5; 7 bases map to TRBD1. Germline trimming cut 0 bases from V and 5 bases from J; bases unmatched to any gene: 7. Germline values: CDR1 MNHEY, CDR2 SVGEGT. This CDR3 has 16 amino acids. The CDR3 spells CASSYSLDRSYQPQHF. The CDR3 nucleotides are TGTGCCAGCAGTTACTCCCTGGACAGGTCGTATCAGCCCCAGCATTTT.

This clonotype was counted only a few times. CDR3 in amino acids: CASSLARGYNSPLHF. In DNA form, the CDR3 reads TGTGCCAGCAGCTTAGCGCGGGGCTATAATTCACCCCTCCACTTT. The chain employs TRBV7-9 and TRBJ1-6; no definite D call. Trimming took off 0 bases at V and 3 bases at J, with 6 bases between the two ends. Germline V gives CDR1 SEHNR, CDR2 FQNEAQ (reference sequence). CDR3 length equals 15 residues.

The chain combines TRBV6-8 with TRBJ2-2; the match to TRBD1 covers 9 bases. The CDR3 totals 19 residues. Trimming removed 6 bases from V and 6 bases from J; junction bases left unmatched: 20. The germline gives CDR1 MNHGY, CDR2 SAAAGT. The DNA of the CDR3 is TGTGCCAGCAGCCGCCGTCCTTTCGGGACAGGGATCGAGGCCGGGGAGCTGTTTTTT. Protein product: CASSRRPFGTGIEAGELFF.

The V gene is TRBV7-9, the J gene TRBJ2-5, with TRBD1 matching over 12 bases. Germline CDR1 and CDR2: SEHNR and FQNEAQ (reference sequence). This CDR3 comprises 16 residues. The V gene end was trimmed by 5 bases and the J gene end by 4 bases; junction bases not matched to a gene: 8. The CDR3 region is CASSLRGQGAGETQYF. CDR3 nucleotides: TGTGCCAGCAGCCTAAGGGGACAGGGGGCTGGAGAGACCCAGTACTTC. The whole variable domain, filled in from reference TRBV7-9 and TRBJ2-5, reads DTGVSQNPRHKITKRGQNVTFRCDPISEHNRLYWYRQTLGQGPEFLTYFQNEAQLEKSRLLSDRFSAERPKGSFSTLEIQRTEQGDSAMYLCASSLRGQGAGETQYFGPGTRLLVL.

This clonotype was seen a handful of times. The V gene is TRBV7-3, the J gene TRBJ2-3; 16 nucleotides agree with TRBD2. Trimming at V came to 2 bases and at J to 5 bases, leaving 10 bases not matched to a gene. CDR3 length equals 19 residues. CDR1 and CDR2 (germline): SGHTA, FQGTGA. This CDR3 is CASSLYGTSGGAGGDTQYF. CDR3 in DNA: TGTGCCAGCAGCTTATATGGGACTAGCGGGGGGGCTGGGGGAGATACGCAGTATTTT.

This clonotype was recorded at least ten times. The chain has TRBV7-6 and TRBJ1-2, with D possibly TRBD1 on 5 matching bases. This CDR3 region has 17 residues. The ends were cut back, 0 bases at V and 3 bases at J, with 17 bases in the middle. Germline CDR1 and CDR2: SGHVS and FNYEAQ. CDR3 sequence (DNA): TGTGCCAGCAGCTTAGCGAAGGAGCAGGGTTCAGACTATGGCTACACCTTC. It is translated as CASSLAKEQGSDYGYTF. Variable domain in full (rest from reference TRBV7-6 and TRBJ1-2): GAGVSQSPRYKVTKRGQDVALRCDPISGHVSLYWYRQALGQGPEFLTYFNYEAQQDKSGLPNDRFSAERPEGSISTLTIQRTEQRDSAMYRCASSLAKEQGSDYGYTFGSGTRLTVV.

This clonotype was counted many times. The V call is TRBV7-6, the J call TRBJ1-5; D is ambiguous. The CDR3 runs 15 residues. V dropped 1 base and J dropped 1 base, with 8 bases sitting between them. Germline V gene sequence: CDR1 SGHVS, CDR2 FNYEAQ. The CDR3 region has the DNA TGTGCCAGCAGCTTAGGATTAGGGAGCAATCAGCCCCAGCATTTT. As protein: CASSLGLGSNQPQHF.

This chain connects TRBV2 to TRBJ1-1; 12 bases align to TRBD1. Germline-derived CDR1 and CDR2 are SNHLY and FYNNEI. The ends lost 5 bases at V and 11 bases at J; junction bases unmatched: 9. There are 14 residues in the CDR3. CDR3 nucleotide sequence: TGTGCCAGCAGTCCCGGGACAGGGGGCCTGAGGGCTTTCTTT. Translated, it gives CASSPGTGGLRAFF.

With regard to this clonotype: Given a much more abundant clone one base away, this may be a read error. The CDR3 does not end in the conserved phenylalanine or tryptophan, so this is likely a read error. The chain has TRBV7-2 and TRBJ2-3; tentatively, D is TRBD2 (6 bases). The CDR3 runs to 15 residues. The ends were cut back, 5 bases at V and 8 bases at J, with 20 bases in the middle. CDR1 is SGHTA, CDR2 FQGNSA, per germline. The CDR3 sequence: CASSPTGTPASTQYL. The CDR3 DNA sequence: TGTGCCAGCAGCCCAACCGGGACTCCTGCCTCTACGCAGTATTTA.

On this clonotype: This likely comes from a read error, as the CDR3 has no conserved phenylalanine or tryptophan at its end. The chain combines TRBV29-1 with TRBJ2-1; 7 positions agree with TRBD1. Germline CDR1 SQVTM, CDR2 ANQGSEA. J was trimmed by 2 bases and V by 7 bases; bases with no gene match: 5. The CDR3 loop spans 13 amino acids. In DNA, the CDR3 is TGCAGCGCTAGGGACAGCCCCTACAATGAGCAGTTCCTC. The encoded protein is CSARDSPYNEQFL.

This clonotype was picked up a small number of times. V is TRBV7-2 and J is TRBJ1-5, with TRBD1 as a possible D gene (6 bases). V lost 0 bases and J 3 bases, leaving 9 bases between the germline ends. CDR3 size: 15 residues. Germline V lookup: CDR1 SGHTA, CDR2 FQGNSA. As DNA, the CDR3 is TGTGCCAGCAGCTTAGCCGCAGGGGTCAATCAGCCCCAGCATTTT. This sequence encodes CASSLAAGVNQPQHF.

This clonotype was observed a few times. The rearrangement links TRBV12-3 or TRBV12-4 to TRBJ1-5, with D tentatively TRBD1 (6 bases). CDR3 length: 15 residues. V lost 6 bases and J 5 bases, leaving 17 bases between the germline ends. The CDR3 coding sequence is TGTGCCAGCAGCCGGACAGACCAAATGCATCAGCCCCAGCATTTT. Translation: CASSRTDQMHQPQHF.

This clonotype was counted a single time. The chain recombines TRBV5-1 with TRBJ1-1, with D uncertain. V was shortened by 5 bases and J by 0 bases, with 14 bases between the two germline ends. Germline CDR1 SGHRS, CDR2 YFSETQ. The CDR3 sequence is 15 residues long. The CDR3 nucleotides are TGCGCCAGCAGTCCCGCGGGAAGGTTGAACACTGAAGCTTTCTTT. Translating gives CASSPAGRLNTEAFF.

This clonotype came up many times. V gene TRBV15 combines with J gene TRBJ1-6; perhaps TRBD1 as D (6 bases). Trimming removed 3 bases at V and 5 bases at J, with 11 bases between. Germline V gene sequence: CDR1 LNHNV, CDR2 YYDKDF (reference sequence). The CDR3 contains 15 residues. The CDR3: CATSREGQNNSPLHF. The CDR3 DNA sequence: TGTGCCACCAGCAGGGAAGGACAGAATAATTCACCCCTCCACTTT.

The chain couples TRBV6-5 to TRBJ1-1; no clear D. The CDR3 runs 13 residues. The V end lost 8 bases, the J end lost 4 bases, and 14 bases lay between the germline ends. The germline V gene encodes CDR1 MNHEY and CDR2 SVGAGI. The CDR3 is CASCDEGSTEAFF. The CDR3 nucleotides are TGTGCCAGCTGTGATGAGGGATCCACTGAAGCTTTCTTT.

This clonotype showed up just a few times. The genes are TRBV7-9 and TRBJ1-4; tentatively, D is TRBD1 (6 bases). The V end was cut by 3 bases, the J end by 8 bases, with 13 bases between. Germline CDR1 reads SEHNR; CDR2 reads FQNEAQ (reference sequence). This CDR3 spans 14 amino acids. This CDR3 reads CASSFGRGEEKLFF. The DNA of the CDR3 is TGTGCCAGCAGCTTCGGCAGGGGAGAAGAAAAACTGTTTTTT.

This clonotype has only a few counts. The chain carries TRBV20-1 and TRBJ2-1; TRBD1 matches at 9 bases. Trimming removed 1 base from V and 7 bases from J; junction bases left unmatched: 8. The V gene's germline CDR1 is DFQATT and CDR2 SNEGSKA (reference sequence). This CDR3 is 15 amino acids long. CDR3 sequence: CSARARDRVENEQFF. CDR3 coding DNA: TGCAGTGCTAGAGCCCGGGACAGGGTTGAAAATGAGCAGTTCTTC.

This rearrangement joins TRBV5-1 to TRBJ1-1, with D perhaps TRBD1 (5 bases). The CDR3 extends over 11 amino acids. The V end lost 3 bases, the J end lost 11 bases, and 11 bases lay between the germline ends. Germline CDR1 reads SGHRS; CDR2 reads YFSETQ. This chain's CDR3 is CASSYGAGAFF. The DNA for the CDR3 is TGCGCCAGCAGCTACGGGGCGGGGGCTTTCTTT. Full variable domain (remainder filled in from reference TRBV5-1 and TRBJ1-1): KAGVTQTPRYLIKTRGQQVTLSCSPISGHRSVSWYQQTPGQGLQFLFEYFSETQRNKGNFPGRFSGRQFSNSRSEMNVSTLELGDSALYLCASSYGAGAFFGQGTRLTVV.

The table lists this clonotype with a few counts. The chain joins TRBV7-3 to TRBJ2-3; 8 bases line up with TRBD2. After removal of 6 bases from V and 5 bases from J, the junction contained 13 bases not matched to a gene. The CDR3 is 16 residues long. The V gene's germline CDR1 is SGHTA and CDR2 FQGTGA. CDR3 sequence: CASSSIRRGAGDTQYF. The CDR3 DNA sequence: TGTGCCAGCAGTTCCATTCGGCGGGGGGCAGGAGATACGCAGTATTTT.

V usage is TRBV2 and J usage is TRBJ2-3; 9 bases match TRBD2. From germline, CDR1 is SNHLY and CDR2 FYNNEI. The CDR3 contains 17 residues. V lost 3 bases, J lost 1 base, and 8 bases stayed unmatched. In nucleotides, the CDR3 is TGTGCCAGCAGTGACCCAAAGGCTAGCGGGGGCACAGATACGCAGTATTTT. It encodes CASSDPKASGGTDTQYF.

This clonotype came up many times. The chain joins TRBV7-9 to TRBJ2-7; 7 positions agree with TRBD2. The ends lost 5 bases at V and 3 bases at J; junction bases unmatched: 7. The germline V gene encodes CDR1 SEHNR and CDR2 FQNEAQ (reference sequence). This CDR3 spans 14 amino acids. The CDR3 nucleotides read TGTGCCAGCAGCGCCCCGGGGGGAAACTACGAGCAGTACTTC. It is translated as CASSAPGGNYEQYF.

The chain couples TRBV12-3 or TRBV12-4 to TRBJ2-7; 7 bases align to TRBD2. V shed 6 bases and J 5 bases; nucleotides not matched to a gene: 13. The CDR3 has 15 residues. In DNA, the CDR3 is TGTGCCAGCAGCGAGACTTTAGGAGCGGGGCACGAGCAGTACGTC. This codes for CASSETLGAGHEQYV.

A few counts support this clonotype. V usage is TRBV27 and J usage is TRBJ1-6, with D perhaps matching TRBD1 (5 bases). The CDR3 runs to 12 residues. In germline, CDR1 is MNHEY, CDR2 SMNVEV (reference sequence). With 8 bases removed from V and 8 bases from J, the gap between germline ends came to 10 bases. The CDR3 spells CASWQGHSPLHF. CDR3 in DNA: TGTGCCAGCTGGCAGGGACATTCACCCCTCCACTTT.

There are a few counts of this clonotype. V is TRBV5-6 and J is TRBJ2-1, with 11 bases fitting TRBD2. After removal of 0 bases from V and 0 bases from J, the junction contained 5 bases not matched to a gene. The CDR3 spans 18 residues. Germline V gene sequence: CDR1 SGHDT, CDR2 YYEEEE. DNA for the CDR3: TGTGCCAGCAGCTTGGTGACTAGCGGGGTGAGCTCCTACAATGAGCAGTTCTTC. It is translated as CASSLVTSGVSSYNEQFF.

This clonotype was picked up many times. The CDR3 here is CASSYGVGYTF. The CDR3 nucleotides are TGTGCCAGCAGTTACGGGGTTGGCTACACCTTC. This sequence joins TRBV6-5 and TRBJ1-2; D not certain. The germline V gene encodes CDR1 MNHEY and CDR2 SVGAGI. The CDR3 loop spans 11 amino acids. V lost 2 bases and J lost 7, with 5 bases in between.

With regard to this clonotype: With a much larger clone just one base away, this may be a read error. The conserved final phenylalanine or tryptophan is absent from the CDR3, which likely points to a read error. This chain links TRBV7-6 with TRBJ1-1, with TRBD1 as a possible D gene (5 bases). V shed 5 bases and J shed 11 bases, with 21 bases lying between them. This CDR3 has 14 amino acids. CDR1 is SGHVS, CDR2 FNYEAQ, per germline. CDR3 sequence: CASSEGYFGGRAFL. CDR3 in DNA: TGTGCCAGCAGCGAAGGGTATTTTGGGGGTCGGGCTTTCCTT.

This clonotype was counted only a few times. This sequence joins TRBV6-2 or TRBV6-3 and TRBJ2-4, with a tentative D call TRBD1 (8 bases). Germline CDR1 MNHEY, CDR2 SVGEGT. V gave up 6 bases and J gave up 9 bases, with 27 bases separating them. CDR3 size: 17 residues. The CDR3 DNA reads as TGTGCCAGCAGCTCCGGACAGGGAATTACTCGGGAGGTCATTCAGTACTTC. This encodes CASSSGQGITREVIQYF.

The chain joins TRBV19 to TRBJ1-5; 9 positions agree with TRBD1. V dropped 0 bases and J dropped 2; count of bases not matched to a gene: 8. Germline-derived CDR1 and CDR2 are LNHDA and SQIVND (reference sequence). This CDR3 comprises 18 residues. The DNA for the CDR3 is TGTGCCAGTAGTATAGATGCGACGACAGGGGGTGGCAATCAGCCCCAGCATTTT. Encoded protein: CASSIDATTGGGNQPQHF.

This clonotype has a handful of counts. The rearrangement uses TRBV27 and TRBJ2-5; 10 bases align to TRBD1. The CDR3 consists of 13 residues. The ends lost 8 bases at V and 4 bases at J; junction bases unmatched: 4. Germline V lookup: CDR1 MNHEY, CDR2 SMNVEV (reference sequence). DNA for the CDR3: TGTGCCAGCGTGGACAGGGGGGGAGAGACCCAGTACTTC. Encoded protein: CASVDRGGETQYF.

This clonotype has a handful of counts. V and J are TRBV6-2 or TRBV6-3 and TRBJ1-1; D gene unclear. Germline values: CDR1 MNHEY, CDR2 SVGEGT. The CDR3 contains 12 residues. V lost 4 bases, J lost 7 bases, and 10 bases lay in between. This CDR3 is CASSSPGDEAFF. The CDR3 DNA follows: TGTGCCAGCAGTTCCCCCGGGGATGAAGCTTTCTTT.